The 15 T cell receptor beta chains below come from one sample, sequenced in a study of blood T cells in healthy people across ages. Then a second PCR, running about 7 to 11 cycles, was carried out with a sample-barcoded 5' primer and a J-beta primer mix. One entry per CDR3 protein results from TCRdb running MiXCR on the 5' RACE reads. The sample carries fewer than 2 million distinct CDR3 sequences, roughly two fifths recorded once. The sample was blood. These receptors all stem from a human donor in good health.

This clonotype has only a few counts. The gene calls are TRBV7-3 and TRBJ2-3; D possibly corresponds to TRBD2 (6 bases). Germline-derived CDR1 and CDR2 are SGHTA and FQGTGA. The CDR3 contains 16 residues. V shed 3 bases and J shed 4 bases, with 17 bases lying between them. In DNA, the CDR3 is TGTGCCAGCAGCTTGTATCGGGACTCCGCGGCAGATACGCAGTATTTT. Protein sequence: CASSLYRDSAADTQYF.

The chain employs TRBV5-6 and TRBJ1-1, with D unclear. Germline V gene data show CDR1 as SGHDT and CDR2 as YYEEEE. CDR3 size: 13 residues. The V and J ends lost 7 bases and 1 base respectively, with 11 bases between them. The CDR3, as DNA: TGTGCCAGCGAAAAATTGGCGAACACTGAAGCTTTCTTT. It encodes CASEKLANTEAFF.

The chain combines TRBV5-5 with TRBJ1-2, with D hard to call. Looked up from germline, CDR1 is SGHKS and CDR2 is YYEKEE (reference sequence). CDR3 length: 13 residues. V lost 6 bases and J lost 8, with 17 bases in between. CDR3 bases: TGTGCCAGCACCCCGGTTCTCAGGAAAGGCTACACCTTC. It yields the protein CASTPVLRKGYTF. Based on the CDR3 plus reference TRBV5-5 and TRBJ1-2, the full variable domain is DAGVTQSPTHLIKTRGQQVTLRCSPISGHKSVSWYQQVLGQGPQFIFQYYEKEERGRGNFPDRFSARQFPNYSSELNVNALLLGDSALYLCASTPVLRKGYTFGSGTRLTVV.

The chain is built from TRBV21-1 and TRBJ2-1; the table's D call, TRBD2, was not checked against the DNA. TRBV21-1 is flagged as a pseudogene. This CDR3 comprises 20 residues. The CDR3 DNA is TGTGCCAGCGGCAAAAAGGGGATAGCGGGTGGCTTGCCCTTCTACAATGAGCAGTTCTTC. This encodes CASGKKGIAGGLPFYNEQFF.

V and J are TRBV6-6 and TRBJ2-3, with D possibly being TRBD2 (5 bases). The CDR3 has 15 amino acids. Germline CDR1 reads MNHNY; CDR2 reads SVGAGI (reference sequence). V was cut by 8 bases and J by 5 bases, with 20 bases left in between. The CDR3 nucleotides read TGTGCCAGCCGCCCCGGAGGCGTTTACAGAGATACGCAGTATTTT. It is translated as CASRPGGVYRDTQYF.

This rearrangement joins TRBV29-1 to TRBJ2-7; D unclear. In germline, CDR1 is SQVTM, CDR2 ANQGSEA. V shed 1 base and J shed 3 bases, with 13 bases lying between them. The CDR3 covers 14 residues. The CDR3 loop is CSVEGWGSDYEQYF. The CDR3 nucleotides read TGCAGCGTTGAAGGGTGGGGTTCCGACTACGAGCAGTACTTC.

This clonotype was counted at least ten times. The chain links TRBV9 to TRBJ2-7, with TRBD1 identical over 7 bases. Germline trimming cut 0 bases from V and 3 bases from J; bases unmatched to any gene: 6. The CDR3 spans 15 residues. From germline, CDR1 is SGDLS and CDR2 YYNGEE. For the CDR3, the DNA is TGTGCCAGCAGCGTAGGGGTTCAGGGGGTCTACGAGCAGTACTTC. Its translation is CASSVGVQGVYEQYF. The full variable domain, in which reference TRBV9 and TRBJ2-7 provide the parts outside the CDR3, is DSGVTQTPKHLITATGQRVTLRCSPRSGDLSVYWYQQSLDQGLQFLIQYYNGEERAKGNILERFSAQQFPDLHSELNLSSLELGDSALYFCASSVGVQGVYEQYFGPGTRLTVT.

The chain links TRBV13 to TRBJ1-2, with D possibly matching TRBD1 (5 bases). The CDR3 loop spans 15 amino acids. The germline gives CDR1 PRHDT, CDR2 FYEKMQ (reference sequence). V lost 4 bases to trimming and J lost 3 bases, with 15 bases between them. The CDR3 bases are TGTGCCAGCAGCTCCGGGACCGGGTACGACTATGGCTACACCTTC. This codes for CASSSGTGYDYGYTF.

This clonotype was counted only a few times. The CDR3 DNA reads TGTGCCAGCAGCGTTGAGAGAATCCATGGCTACACCTTC. This codes for CASSVERIHGYTF. The J gene is TRBJ1-2, the V gene TRBV7-9; D is unclear. Trimming took off 5 bases at V and 6 bases at J, with 13 bases between the two ends. The CDR3 spans 13 residues. Germline values: CDR1 SEHNR, CDR2 FQNEAQ (reference sequence).

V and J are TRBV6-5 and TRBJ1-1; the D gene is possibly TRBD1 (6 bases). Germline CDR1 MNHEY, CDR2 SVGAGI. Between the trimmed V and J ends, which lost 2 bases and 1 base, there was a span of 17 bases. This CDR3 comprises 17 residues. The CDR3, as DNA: TGTGCCAGCAGTTACGGGGGGCCTTTAGACGAGAACACTGAAGCTTTCTTT. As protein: CASSYGGPLDENTEAFF.

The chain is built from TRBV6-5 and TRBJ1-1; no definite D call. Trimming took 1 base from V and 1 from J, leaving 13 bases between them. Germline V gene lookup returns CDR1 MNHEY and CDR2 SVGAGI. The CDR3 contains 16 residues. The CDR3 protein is CASSYYGVGQNTEAFF. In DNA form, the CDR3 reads TGTGCCAGCAGTTACTACGGGGTAGGGCAGAACACTGAAGCTTTCTTT.

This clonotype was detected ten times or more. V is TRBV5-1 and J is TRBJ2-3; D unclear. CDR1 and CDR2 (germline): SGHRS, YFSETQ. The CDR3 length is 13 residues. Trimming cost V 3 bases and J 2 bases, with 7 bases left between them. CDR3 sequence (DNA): TGCGCCAGCAGCTCGACCTTCACAGATACGCAGTATTTT. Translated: CASSSTFTDTQYF.

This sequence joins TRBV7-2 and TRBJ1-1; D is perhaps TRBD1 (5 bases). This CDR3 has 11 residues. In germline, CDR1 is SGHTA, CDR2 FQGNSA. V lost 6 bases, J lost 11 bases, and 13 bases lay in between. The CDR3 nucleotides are TGTGCCAGCAGGTTCCAGGGTGAGGCTTTCTTT. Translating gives CASRFQGEAFF.

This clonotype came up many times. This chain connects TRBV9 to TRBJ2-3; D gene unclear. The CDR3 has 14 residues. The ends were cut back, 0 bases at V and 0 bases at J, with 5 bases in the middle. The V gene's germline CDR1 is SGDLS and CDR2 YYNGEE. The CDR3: CASSVAGSTDTQYF. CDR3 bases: TGTGCCAGCAGCGTAGCGGGCAGCACAGATACGCAGTATTTT.

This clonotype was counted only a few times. As DNA, the CDR3 is TGCGCCAGCAGCTCTGGGACAGCAACAAAAAACATTCAGTACTTC. Protein: CASSSGTATKNIQYF. This chain links TRBV5-1 with TRBJ2-4; 7 nucleotides align to TRBD1. The CDR3 covers 15 residues. Germline V gene sequence: CDR1 SGHRS, CDR2 YFSETQ. V lost 3 bases and J lost 4; bases outside the gene matches: 7.